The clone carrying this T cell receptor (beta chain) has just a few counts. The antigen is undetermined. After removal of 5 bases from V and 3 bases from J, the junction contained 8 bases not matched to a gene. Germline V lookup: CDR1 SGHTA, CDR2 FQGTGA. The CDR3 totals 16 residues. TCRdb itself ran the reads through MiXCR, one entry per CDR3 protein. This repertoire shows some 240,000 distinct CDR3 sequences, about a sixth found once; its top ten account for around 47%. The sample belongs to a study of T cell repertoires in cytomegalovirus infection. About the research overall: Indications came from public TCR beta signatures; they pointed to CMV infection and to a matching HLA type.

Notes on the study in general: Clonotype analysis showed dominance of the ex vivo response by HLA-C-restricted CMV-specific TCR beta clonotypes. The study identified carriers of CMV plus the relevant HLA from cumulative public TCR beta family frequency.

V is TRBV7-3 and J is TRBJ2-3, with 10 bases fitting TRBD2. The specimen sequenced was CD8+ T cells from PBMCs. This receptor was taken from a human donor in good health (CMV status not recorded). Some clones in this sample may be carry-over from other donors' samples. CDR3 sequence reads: CASSRGISGGTDTQYF. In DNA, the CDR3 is TGTGCCAGCAGCAGAGGGATTAGCGGGGGGACAGATACGCAGTATTTT.